This entry concerns a single TCR beta chain. Its antigen is as yet unknown. This record comes from a study of T cell repertoires in cytomegalovirus infection. On the study more broadly: A matching HLA type, together with CMV infection, was signaled by public TCR beta signatures. Study results and limitations: Using cumulative public TCR beta family frequency, the authors identified those who carried CMV together with the relevant HLA.

The ends lost 3 bases at V and 5 bases at J; junction bases unmatched: 11. CDR3 length: 16 amino acids. The germline gives CDR1 SGHRS, CDR2 YFSETQ. TCRdb reprocessed the reads via MiXCR and lists one record per CDR3 protein. The sample contains around 260,000 distinct CDR3 sequences, about 25% of which appear only once. The chain joins TRBV5-1 to TRBJ1-2; TRBD1 aligns across 9 bases. The receptor was derived from a human donor in good health (CMV status not recorded). Some clones in this sample may be carry-over from other donors' samples. Sequencing was performed on PBMCs. For the CDR3, the DNA is TGCGCCAGCAGCTACGACGCCGGGACAGGGTATTATGGCTACACCTTC. It specifies CASSYDAGTGYYGYTF. Looking up the rest from reference TRBV5-1 and TRBJ1-2 gives the full variable domain: KAGVTQTPRYLIKTRGQQVTLSCSPISGHRSVSWYQQTPGQGLQFLFEYFSETQRNKGNFPGRFSGRQFSNSRSEMNVSTLELGDSALYLCASSYDAGTGYYGYTFGSGTRLTVV.